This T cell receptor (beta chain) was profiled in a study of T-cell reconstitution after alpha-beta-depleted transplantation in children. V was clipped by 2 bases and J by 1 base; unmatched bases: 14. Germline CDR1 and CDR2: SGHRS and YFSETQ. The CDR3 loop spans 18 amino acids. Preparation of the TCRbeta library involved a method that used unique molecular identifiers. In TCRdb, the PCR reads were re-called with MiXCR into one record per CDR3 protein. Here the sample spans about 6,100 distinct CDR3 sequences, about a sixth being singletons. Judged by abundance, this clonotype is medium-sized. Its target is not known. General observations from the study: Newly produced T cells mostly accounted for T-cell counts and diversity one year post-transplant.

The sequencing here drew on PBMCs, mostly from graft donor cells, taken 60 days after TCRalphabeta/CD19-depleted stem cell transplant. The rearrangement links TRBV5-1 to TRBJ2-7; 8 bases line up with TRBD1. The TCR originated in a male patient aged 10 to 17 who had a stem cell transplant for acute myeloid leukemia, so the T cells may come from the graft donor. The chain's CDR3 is CASSLTPGQALQSYEQYF. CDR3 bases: TGCGCCAGCAGCTTAACCCCGGGACAGGCCCTCCAATCCTACGAGCAGTACTTC.